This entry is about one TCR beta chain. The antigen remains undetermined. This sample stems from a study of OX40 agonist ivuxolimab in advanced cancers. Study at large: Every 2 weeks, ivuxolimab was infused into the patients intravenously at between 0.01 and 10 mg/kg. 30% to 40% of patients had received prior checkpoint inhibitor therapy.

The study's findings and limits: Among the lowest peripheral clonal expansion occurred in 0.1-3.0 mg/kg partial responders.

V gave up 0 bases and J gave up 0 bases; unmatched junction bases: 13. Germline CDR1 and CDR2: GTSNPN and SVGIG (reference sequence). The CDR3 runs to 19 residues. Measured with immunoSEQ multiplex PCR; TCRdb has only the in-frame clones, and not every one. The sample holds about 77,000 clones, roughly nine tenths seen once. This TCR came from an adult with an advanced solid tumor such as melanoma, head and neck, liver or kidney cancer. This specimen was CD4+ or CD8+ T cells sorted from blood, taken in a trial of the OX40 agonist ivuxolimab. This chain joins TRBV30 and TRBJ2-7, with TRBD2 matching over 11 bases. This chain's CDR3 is CAWSVRRLAGGPSSYEQYF. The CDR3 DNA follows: TGTGCCTGGAGTGTACGTCGGCTAGCGGGGGGCCCGAGCTCCTACGAGCAGTACTTC.